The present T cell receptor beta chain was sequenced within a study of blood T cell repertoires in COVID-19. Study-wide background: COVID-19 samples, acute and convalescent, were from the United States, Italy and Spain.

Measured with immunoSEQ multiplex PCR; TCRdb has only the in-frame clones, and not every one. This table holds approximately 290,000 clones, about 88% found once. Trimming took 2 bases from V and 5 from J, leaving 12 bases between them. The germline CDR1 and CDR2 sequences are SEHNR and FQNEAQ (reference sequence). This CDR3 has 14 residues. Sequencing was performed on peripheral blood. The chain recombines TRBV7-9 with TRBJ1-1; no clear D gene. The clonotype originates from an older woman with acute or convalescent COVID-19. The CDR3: CASSLRGSRTEAFF. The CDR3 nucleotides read TGTGCCAGCAGCTTACGAGGGTCTCGGACTGAAGCTTTCTTT.